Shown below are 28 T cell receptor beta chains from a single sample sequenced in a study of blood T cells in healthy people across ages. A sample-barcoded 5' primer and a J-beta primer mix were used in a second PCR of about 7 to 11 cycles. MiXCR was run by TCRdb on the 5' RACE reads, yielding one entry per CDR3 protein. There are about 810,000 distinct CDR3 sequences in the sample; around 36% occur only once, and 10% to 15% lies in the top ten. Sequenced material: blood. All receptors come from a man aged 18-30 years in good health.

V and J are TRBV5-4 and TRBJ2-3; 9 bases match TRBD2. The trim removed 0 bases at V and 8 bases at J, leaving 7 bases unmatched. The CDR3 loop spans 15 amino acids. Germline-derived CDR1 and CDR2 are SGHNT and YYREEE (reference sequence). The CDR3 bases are TGTGCCAGCAGCTTGGGGGCTAGCGGGGAGAGTACGCAGTATTTT. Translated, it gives CASSLGASGESTQYF. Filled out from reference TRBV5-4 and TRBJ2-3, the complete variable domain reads ETGVTQSPTHLIKTRGQQVTLRCSSQSGHNTVSWYQQALGQGPQFIFQYYREEENGRGNFPPRFSGLQFPNYSSELNVNALELDDSALYLCASSLGASGESTQYFGPGTRLTVL.

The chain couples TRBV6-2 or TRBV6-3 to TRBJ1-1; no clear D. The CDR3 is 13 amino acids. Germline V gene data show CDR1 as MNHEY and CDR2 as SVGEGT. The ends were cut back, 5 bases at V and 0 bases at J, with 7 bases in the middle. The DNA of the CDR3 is TGTGCCAGCAGTGATTTGATGAACACTGAAGCTTTCTTT. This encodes CASSDLMNTEAFF.

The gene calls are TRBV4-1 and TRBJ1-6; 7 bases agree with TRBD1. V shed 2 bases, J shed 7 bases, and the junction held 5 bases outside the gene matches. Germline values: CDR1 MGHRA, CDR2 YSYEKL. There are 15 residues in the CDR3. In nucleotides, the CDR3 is TGCGCCAGCAGCCAACCGGGACAGATAAATTCACCCCTCCACTTT. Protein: CASSQPGQINSPLHF.

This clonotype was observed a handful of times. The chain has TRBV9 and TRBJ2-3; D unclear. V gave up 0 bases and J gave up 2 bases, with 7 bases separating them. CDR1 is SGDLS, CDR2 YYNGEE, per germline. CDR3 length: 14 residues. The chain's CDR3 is CASSVARATDTQYF. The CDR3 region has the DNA TGTGCCAGCAGCGTAGCTCGGGCCACAGATACGCAGTATTTT.

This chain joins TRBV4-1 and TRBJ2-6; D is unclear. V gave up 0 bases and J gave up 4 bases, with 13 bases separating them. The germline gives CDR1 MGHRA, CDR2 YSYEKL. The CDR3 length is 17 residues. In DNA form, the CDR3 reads TGCGCCAGCAGCCAAGACAGAGGAGTGAGAGGGGCCAACGTCCTGACTTTC. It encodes CASSQDRGVRGANVLTF.

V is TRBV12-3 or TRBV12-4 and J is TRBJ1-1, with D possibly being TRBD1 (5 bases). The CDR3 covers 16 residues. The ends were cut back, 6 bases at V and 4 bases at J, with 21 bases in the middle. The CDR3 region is CASSQRVGDSLTEAFF. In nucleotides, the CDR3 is TGTGCCAGCAGCCAAAGGGTCGGCGACAGCCTCACTGAAGCTTTCTTT.

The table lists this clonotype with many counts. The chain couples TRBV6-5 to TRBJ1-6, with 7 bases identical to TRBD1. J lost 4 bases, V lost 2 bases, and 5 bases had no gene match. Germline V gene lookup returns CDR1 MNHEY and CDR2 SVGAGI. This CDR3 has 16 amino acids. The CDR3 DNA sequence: TGTGCCAGCAGTTACGAGGGGGCAGGATATAATTCACCCCTCCACTTT. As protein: CASSYEGAGYNSPLHF.

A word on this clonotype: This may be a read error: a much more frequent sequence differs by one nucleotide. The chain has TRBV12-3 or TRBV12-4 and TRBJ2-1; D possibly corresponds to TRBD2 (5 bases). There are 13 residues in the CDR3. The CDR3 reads CASSLARENEQLF. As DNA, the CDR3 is TGTGCCAGCAGTTTGGCTAGGGAGAATGAGCAGTTGTTC.

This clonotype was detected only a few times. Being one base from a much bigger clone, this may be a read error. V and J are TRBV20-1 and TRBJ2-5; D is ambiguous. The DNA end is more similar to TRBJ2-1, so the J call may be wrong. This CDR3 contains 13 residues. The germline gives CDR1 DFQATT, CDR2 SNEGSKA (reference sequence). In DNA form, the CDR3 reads TGCAGTGCTAGTGGTCAAGCACAAGAGACCCAGTTCTTC. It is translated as CSASGQAQETQFF.

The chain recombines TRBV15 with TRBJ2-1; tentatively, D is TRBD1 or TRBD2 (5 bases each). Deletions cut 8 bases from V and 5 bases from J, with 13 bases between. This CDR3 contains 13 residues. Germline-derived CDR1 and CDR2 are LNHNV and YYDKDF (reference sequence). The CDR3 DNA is TGTGCCACCGGGGGTGTAACAGACAATGAGCAGTTCTTC. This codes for CATGGVTDNEQFF.

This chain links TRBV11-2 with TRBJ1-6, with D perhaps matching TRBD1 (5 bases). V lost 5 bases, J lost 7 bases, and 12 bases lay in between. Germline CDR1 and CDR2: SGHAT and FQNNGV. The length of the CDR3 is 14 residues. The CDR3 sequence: CASSTGTRNSPLHF. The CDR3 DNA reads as TGTGCCAGCAGCACCGGGACTAGGAATTCACCCCTCCACTTT. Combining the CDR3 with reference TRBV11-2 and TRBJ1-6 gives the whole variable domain EAGVAQSPRYKIIEKRQSVAFWCNPISGHATLYWYQQILGQGPKLLIQFQNNGVVDDSQLPKDRFSAERLKGVDSTLKIQPAKLEDSAVYLCASSTGTRNSPLHFGNGTRLTVT.

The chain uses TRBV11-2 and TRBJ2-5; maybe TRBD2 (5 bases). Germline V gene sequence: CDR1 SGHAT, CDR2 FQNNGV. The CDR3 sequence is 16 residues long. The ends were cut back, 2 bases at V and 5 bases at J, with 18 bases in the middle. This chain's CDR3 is CASSLNYGLAAETQYF. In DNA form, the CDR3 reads TGTGCCAGCAGCTTAAACTACGGACTTGCCGCGGAGACCCAGTACTTC.

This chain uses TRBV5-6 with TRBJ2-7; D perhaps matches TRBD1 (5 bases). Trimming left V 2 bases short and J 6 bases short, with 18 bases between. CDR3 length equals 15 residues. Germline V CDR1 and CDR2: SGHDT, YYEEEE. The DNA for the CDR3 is TGTGCCAGCAGCTTCTACCGGGTCAGGGATGGCGAGCAGTACTTC. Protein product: CASSFYRVRDGEQYF.

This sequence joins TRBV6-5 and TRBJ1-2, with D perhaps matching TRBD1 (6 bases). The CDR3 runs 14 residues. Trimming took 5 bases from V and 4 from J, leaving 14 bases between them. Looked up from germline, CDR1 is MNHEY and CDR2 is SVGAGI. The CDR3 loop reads CASSTHRESYGYTF. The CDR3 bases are TGTGCCAGCAGTACCCACAGGGAAAGCTATGGCTACACCTTC.

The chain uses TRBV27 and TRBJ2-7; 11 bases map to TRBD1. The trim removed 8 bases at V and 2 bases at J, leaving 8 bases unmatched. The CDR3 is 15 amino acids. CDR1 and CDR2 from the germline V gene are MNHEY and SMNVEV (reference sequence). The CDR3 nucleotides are TGTGCCAGCTCGCCGGGACAGGGGGTCCCCTACGAGCAGTACTTC. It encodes CASSPGQGVPYEQYF.

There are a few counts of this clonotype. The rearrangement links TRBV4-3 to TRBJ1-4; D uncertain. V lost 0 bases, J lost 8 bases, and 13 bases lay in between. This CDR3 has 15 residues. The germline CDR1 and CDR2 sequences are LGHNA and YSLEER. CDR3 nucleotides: TGCGCCAGCAGCCAAGAGAGGCCCGGGTTGGAAAAACTGTTTTTT. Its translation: CASSQERPGLEKLFF.

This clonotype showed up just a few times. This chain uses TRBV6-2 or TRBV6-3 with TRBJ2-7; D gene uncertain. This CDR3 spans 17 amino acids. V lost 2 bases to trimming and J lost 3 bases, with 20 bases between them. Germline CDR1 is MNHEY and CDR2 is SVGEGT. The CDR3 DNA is TGTGCCAGCAGTTACCCGAGAGGTAGGTCGAAGAACTACGAGCAGTACTTC. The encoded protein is CASSYPRGRSKNYEQYF.

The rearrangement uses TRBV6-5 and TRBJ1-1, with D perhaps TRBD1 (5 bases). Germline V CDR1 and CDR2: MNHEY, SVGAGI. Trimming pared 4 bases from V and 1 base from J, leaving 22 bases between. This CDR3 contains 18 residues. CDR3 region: CASSSGLLLTDTNTEAFF. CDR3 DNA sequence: TGTGCCAGCAGTTCCGGACTTCTCTTGACAGACACGAACACTGAAGCTTTCTTT.

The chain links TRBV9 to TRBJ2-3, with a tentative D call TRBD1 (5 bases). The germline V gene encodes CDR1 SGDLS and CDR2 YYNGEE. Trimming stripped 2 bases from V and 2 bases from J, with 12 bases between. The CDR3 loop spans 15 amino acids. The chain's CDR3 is CASSVWGQNTDTQYF. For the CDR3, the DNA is TGTGCCAGCAGCGTGTGGGGCCAGAACACAGATACGCAGTATTTT.

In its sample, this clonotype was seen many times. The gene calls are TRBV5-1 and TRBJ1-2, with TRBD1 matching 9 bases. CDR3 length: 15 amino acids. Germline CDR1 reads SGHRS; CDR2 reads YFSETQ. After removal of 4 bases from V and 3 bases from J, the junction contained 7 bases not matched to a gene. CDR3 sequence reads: CASSAGTGSYYGYTF. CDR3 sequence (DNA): TGCGCCAGCAGCGCCGGGACAGGGAGTTACTATGGCTACACCTTC.

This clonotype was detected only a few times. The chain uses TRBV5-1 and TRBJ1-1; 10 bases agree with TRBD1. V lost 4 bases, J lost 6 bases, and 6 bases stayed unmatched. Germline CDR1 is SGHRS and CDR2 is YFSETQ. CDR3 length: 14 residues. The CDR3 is CASSGRDRGAEAFF. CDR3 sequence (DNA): TGCGCCAGCAGCGGGAGGGACAGGGGCGCTGAAGCTTTCTTT. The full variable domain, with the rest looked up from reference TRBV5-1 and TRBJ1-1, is KAGVTQTPRYLIKTRGQQVTLSCSPISGHRSVSWYQQTPGQGLQFLFEYFSETQRNKGNFPGRFSGRQFSNSRSEMNVSTLELGDSALYLCASSGRDRGAEAFFGQGTRLTVV.

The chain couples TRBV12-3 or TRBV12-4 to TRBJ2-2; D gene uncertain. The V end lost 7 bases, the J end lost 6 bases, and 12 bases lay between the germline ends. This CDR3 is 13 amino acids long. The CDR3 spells CASTHSSSGELFF. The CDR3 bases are TGTGCCAGCACCCACTCCTCATCCGGGGAGCTGTTTTTT.

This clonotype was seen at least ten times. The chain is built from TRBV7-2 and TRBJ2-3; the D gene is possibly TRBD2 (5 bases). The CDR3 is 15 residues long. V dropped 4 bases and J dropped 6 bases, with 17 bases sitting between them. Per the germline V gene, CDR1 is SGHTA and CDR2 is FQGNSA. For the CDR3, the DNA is TGTGCCAGCAGCTCCCAGACTATGACGGGGGATACGCAGTATTTT. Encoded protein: CASSSQTMTGDTQYF.

This chain's CDR3 is CASSLTHGPNTGELFF. In DNA, the CDR3 is TGTGCCAGCAGCTTAACCCACGGTCCTAACACCGGGGAGCTGTTTTTT. This sequence joins TRBV7-3 and TRBJ2-2; D not certain. Germline V CDR1 and CDR2: SGHTA, FQGTGA. There are 16 residues in the CDR3. The ends were cut back, 0 bases at V and 2 bases at J, with 10 bases in the middle.

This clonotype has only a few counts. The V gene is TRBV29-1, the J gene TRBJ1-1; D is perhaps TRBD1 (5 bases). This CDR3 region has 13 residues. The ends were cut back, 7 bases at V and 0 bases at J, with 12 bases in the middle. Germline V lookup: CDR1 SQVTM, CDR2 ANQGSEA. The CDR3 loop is CSGGGRMNTEAFF. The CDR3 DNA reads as TGCAGCGGCGGGGGACGGATGAACACTGAAGCTTTCTTT.

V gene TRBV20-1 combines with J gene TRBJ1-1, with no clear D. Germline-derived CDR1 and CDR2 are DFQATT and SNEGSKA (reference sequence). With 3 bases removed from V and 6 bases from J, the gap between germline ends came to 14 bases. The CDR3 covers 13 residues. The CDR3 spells CSASSGNYPEAFF. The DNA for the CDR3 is TGCAGTGCTAGTAGTGGTAATTATCCTGAAGCTTTCTTT.

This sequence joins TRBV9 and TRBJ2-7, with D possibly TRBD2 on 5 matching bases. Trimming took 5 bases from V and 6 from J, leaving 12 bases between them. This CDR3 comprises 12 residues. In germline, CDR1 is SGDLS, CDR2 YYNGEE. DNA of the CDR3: TGTGCCAGCAGGGGAGAAGGCTCCGAGCAGTACTTC. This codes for CASRGEGSEQYF.

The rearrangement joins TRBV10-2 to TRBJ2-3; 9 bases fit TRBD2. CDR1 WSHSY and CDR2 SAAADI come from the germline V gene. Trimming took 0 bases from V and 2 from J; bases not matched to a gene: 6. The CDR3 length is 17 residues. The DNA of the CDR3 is TGCGCCAGCAGTGAGTCGGATAGCGGGGGAGACACAGATACGCAGTATTTT. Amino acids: CASSESDSGGDTDTQYF.